One and the same sample provided the 13 T cell receptor beta chains below, sequenced in a study of T cell repertoires in cytomegalovirus infection. TCRdb called the reads again in MiXCR, with one record for every CDR3 protein. The sample consists of about 460,000 distinct CDR3 sequences, about 10% of them appearing once. The sequenced material came from PBMCs. Receptors originate from a human donor in good health (CMV status not recorded). Some clones in this sample may be carry-over from other donors' samples.

This clonotype was detected only a few times. The V call is TRBV19, the J call TRBJ2-7; 9 nucleotides agree with TRBD1. The CDR3 length is 16 residues. Unmatched junction bases numbered 13, after V lost 4 bases and J lost 6 bases. Germline CDR1 reads LNHDA; CDR2 reads SQIVND (reference sequence). This CDR3 reads CASSTGPGTGLGEQYF. The CDR3 nucleotides are TGTGCCAGTAGTACTGGACCGGGGACAGGGCTCGGCGAGCAGTACTTC.

This clonotype was seen ten or more times. J is TRBJ2-1 and V is TRBV7-8; D gene ambiguous. The CDR3 extends over 14 amino acids. Trimming cost V 1 base and J 3 bases, with 7 bases left between them. Germline CDR1 is SGHVS and CDR2 is FQNEAQ. CDR3 DNA sequence: TGTGCCAGCAGCTTAGTGGCCAACTACAATGAGCAGTTCTTC. Protein: CASSLVANYNEQFF.

This clonotype was seen ten or more times. This chain uses TRBV12-3 or TRBV12-4 with TRBJ2-1, with 12 bases fitting TRBD2. This CDR3 contains 15 residues. The V gene end was trimmed by 1 base and the J gene end by 9 bases; junction bases not matched to a gene: 4. The CDR3 is CASSLDSSGGGEQFF. The CDR3 nucleotides are TGTGCCAGCAGTTTAGATTCTAGCGGGGGGGGTGAGCAGTTCTTC.

This clonotype was seen ten or more times. The chain couples TRBV5-6 to TRBJ1-4, with D perhaps TRBD1 (5 bases). V lost 0 bases to trimming and J lost 8 bases, with 17 bases between them. Germline values: CDR1 SGHDT, CDR2 YYEEEE. The CDR3 length is 16 residues. The CDR3 here is CASSLAGRARGEKLFF. For the CDR3, the DNA is TGTGCCAGCAGCTTGGCCGGGAGGGCCCGGGGCGAAAAACTGTTTTTT.

This clonotype has just a few counts. The V gene is TRBV28, the J gene TRBJ2-3; a possible D gene is TRBD1 (5 bases). This CDR3 is built from 15 residues. V was trimmed by 6 bases and J by 1 base, leaving 14 bases between them. Per the germline V gene, CDR1 is MDHEN and CDR2 is SYDVKM. The CDR3 sequence is CASRVSGPGTDTQYF. In DNA form, the CDR3 reads TGTGCCAGCAGAGTATCAGGGCCGGGCACAGATACGCAGTATTTT.

This clonotype came up many times. The chain links TRBV12-3 or TRBV12-4 to TRBJ1-3, with D possibly being TRBD1 (5 bases). V lost 5 bases and J lost 0, with 14 bases in between. The CDR3 is 16 residues long. This CDR3 is CASSITGLLSGNTIYF. The CDR3 region has the DNA TGTGCCAGCAGTATTACGGGACTGCTCTCTGGAAACACCATATATTTT.

This chain uses TRBV12-5 with TRBJ2-1; 7 bases are shared with TRBD2. After removal of 0 bases from V and 2 bases from J, the junction contained 16 bases not matched to a gene. This CDR3 comprises 20 residues. The V gene's germline CDR1 is LGHNT and CDR2 FRNRAP. The CDR3 sequence is CASGLVIRIGGGGPYNEQFF. The DNA of the CDR3 is TGTGCTAGTGGTTTGGTAATCCGAATAGGTGGCGGGGGACCCTACAATGAGCAGTTCTTC.

This clonotype was seen a few times. The gene calls are TRBV18 and TRBJ2-1, with a possible D match to TRBD1 (5 bases). The CDR3 loop spans 16 amino acids. Germline V CDR1 and CDR2: KGHSH, LQKENI. Trimming cost V 0 bases and J 5 bases, with 14 bases left between them. For the CDR3, the DNA is TGTGCCAGCTCACCACCTAGTTACAGGCAACACAATGAGCAGTTCTTC. Translation: CASSPPSYRQHNEQFF.

This clonotype was observed a handful of times. In DNA, the CDR3 is TGTGCCAGCAGCGCCATTCCGAGCTCCTACAATGAGCAGTTCTTC. This sequence encodes CASSAIPSSYNEQFF. The rearrangement joins TRBV9 to TRBJ2-1; unclear D gene. Trimming left V 3 bases short and J 0 bases short, with 10 bases between. Germline V gene sequence: CDR1 SGDLS, CDR2 YYNGEE. The length of the CDR3 is 15 residues.

Here the CDR3 reads CASSNTGPAEQYF. The CDR3 coding sequence is TGTGCCAGTAGTAACACAGGGCCAGCCGAGCAGTACTTC. The chain recombines TRBV19 with TRBJ2-7, with D possibly being TRBD1 (6 bases). Germline loops: CDR1 LNHDA, CDR2 SQIVND (reference sequence). With 4 bases removed from V and 6 bases from J, the gap between germline ends came to 13 bases. This CDR3 contains 13 residues.

The chain carries TRBV14 and TRBJ1-6; D not resolved. Germline V lookup: CDR1 SGHDN, CDR2 FVKESK. V was cut by 4 bases and J by 9 bases, with 10 bases left in between. The length of the CDR3 is 13 residues. In DNA form, the CDR3 reads TGTGCCAGCAGCCCTTTATCTCCTTCACCCCTCCACTTT. It is translated as CASSPLSPSPLHF.

At least ten counts were recorded for this clonotype. The chain links TRBV19 to TRBJ2-3; 8 bases fit TRBD2. Looked up from germline, CDR1 is LNHDA and CDR2 is SQIVND (reference sequence). J was trimmed by 4 bases and V by 2 bases; bases with no gene match: 8. The CDR3 runs 16 residues. CDR3 coding DNA: TGTGCCAGTAGTATATCGGCGGGAGGTTTCGCAGATACGCAGTATTTT. This encodes CASSISAGGFADTQYF.

This clonotype appeared a few times. The J gene is TRBJ2-5, the V gene TRBV20-1; D not certain. The CDR3 length is 14 residues. Germline-derived CDR1 and CDR2 are DFQATT and SNEGSKA (reference sequence). This chain's CDR3 is CSSVGPNSRETQYF. In DNA, the CDR3 is TGCAGCAGTGTGGGCCCTAACTCCAGGGAGACCCAGTACTTC.